This is a list of T cell receptor beta chains from one sample in a study of cytomegalovirus exposure and HLA in healthy donors. Repertoires were generated with immunoSEQ multiplex PCR, while TCRdb's copy carries only in-frame clones and drops some. The table shows 150,000 to 200,000 clones, with 75% to 85% occurring only once. Source material: PBMCs. The receptors come from a young woman in good health and CMV-seropositive. Each CDR3 is given with its conserved first and last residue. D genes are given only for firm matches. Part of the rows lack a size; the others show once, few, many or a class for expanded clones.

abundance: .
v_gene: TRBV28
d_gene: .
j_gene: TRBJ1-5
CDR3aa: CASSPMPGLQQPQHF
CDR3nt: TGTGCCAGCAGCCCTATGCCCGGGTTACAACAGCCCCAGCATTTT

abundance: .
v_gene: TRBV10-1
d_gene: .
j_gene: TRBJ1-1
CDR3aa: CASSASANTEAFF
CDR3nt: TGCGCCAGCAGTGCTAGTGCCAACACTGAAGCTTTCTTT

abundance: .
v_gene: TRBV6-5
d_gene: TRBD1
j_gene: TRBJ1-2
CDR3aa: CASSYSRGGGYTF
CDR3nt: TGTGCCAGCAGTTACTCGAGAGGGGGCGGCTACACCTTC

abundance: .
v_gene: TRBV5-1
d_gene: .
j_gene: TRBJ1-4
CDR3aa: CATSLGVGTNEKLFF
CDR3nt: TGCGCCACCTCCCTGGGCGTGGGAACTAATGAAAAACTGTTTTTT

abundance: .
v_gene: TRBV11-2
d_gene: TRBD1
j_gene: TRBJ1-4
CDR3aa: CASSPGQGGEKLFF
CDR3nt: TGTGCCAGCAGCCCGGGACAGGGTGGGGAAAAACTGTTTTTT

abundance: few
v_gene: TRBV7-3
d_gene: TRBD1
j_gene: TRBJ1-1
CDR3aa: CASSFGQDAMNTEAFF
CDR3nt: TGTGCCAGCAGCTTCGGACAGGATGCTATGAACACTGAAGCTTTCTTT

abundance: .
v_gene: TRBV28
d_gene: TRBD1
j_gene: TRBJ1-5
CDR3aa: CASSLQGADQPQHF
CDR3nt: TGTGCCAGCAGTCTACAGGGGGCTGATCAGCCCCAGCATTTT

abundance: .
v_gene: TRBV19
d_gene: .
j_gene: TRBJ1-1
CDR3aa: CASSKGGGFEAFF
CDR3nt: TGTGCCAGTAGTAAAGGGGGTGGATTTGAAGCTTTCTTT

abundance: .
v_gene: TRBV9
d_gene: .
j_gene: TRBJ2-5
CDR3aa: CASSFQAGEETQYF
CDR3nt: TGTGCCAGCAGCTTCCAGGCAGGGGAAGAGACCCAGTACTTC

abundance: few
v_gene: TRBV28
d_gene: TRBD1
j_gene: TRBJ1-2
CDR3aa: CASSWSRDRGIYGYTF
CDR3nt: TGTGCCAGCAGTTGGTCCCGGGACAGGGGAATTTATGGCTACACCTTC

abundance: once
v_gene: TRBV6-6
d_gene: .
j_gene: TRBJ1-1
CDR3aa: CASSSSYEAFF
CDR3nt: TGTGCCAGCAGTTCCTCTTATGAAGCTTTCTTT

abundance: .
v_gene: TRBV28
d_gene: .
j_gene: TRBJ1-1
CDR3aa: CASRNTYTEAFF
CDR3nt: TGTGCCAGCAGAAACACCTACACTGAAGCTTTCTTT

abundance: .
v_gene: TRBV29-1
d_gene: .
j_gene: TRBJ2-2
CDR3aa: CSVESGPTGELFF
CDR3nt: TGCAGCGTTGAATCAGGGCCCACCGGGGAGCTGTTTTTT

abundance: .
v_gene: TRBV7-2
d_gene: TRBD1
j_gene: TRBJ1-5
CDR3aa: CASSYTGVNQPQHF
CDR3nt: TGTGCCAGCAGCTATACAGGGGTCAATCAGCCCCAGCATTTT

abundance: .
v_gene: TRBV4-2
d_gene: .
j_gene: TRBJ1-2
CDR3aa: CASSQARGAGYGYTF
CDR3nt: TGTGCCAGCAGCCAAGCCAGGGGCGCGGGCTATGGCTACACCTTC

abundance: .
v_gene: TRBV29-1
d_gene: .
j_gene: TRBJ1-2
CDR3aa: CSVSGGGDYGYTF
CDR3nt: TGCAGCGTTTCAGGAGGGGGGGACTATGGCTACACCTTC

abundance: .
v_gene: TRBV27
d_gene: TRBD2
j_gene: TRBJ2-7
CDR3aa: CASSGELGGIGSYEQYF
CDR3nt: TGTGCCAGCAGTGGGGAGCTGGGGGGGATCGGGTCCTACGAGCAGTACTTC

abundance: once
v_gene: TRBV7-9
d_gene: TRBD1
j_gene: TRBJ2-5
CDR3aa: CASSLVVTGGETQYF
CDR3nt: TGTGCCAGCAGCTTAGTGGTCACAGGGGGTGAGACCCAGTACTTC

abundance: .
v_gene: TRBV4-3
d_gene: .
j_gene: TRBJ2-1
CDR3aa: CASSPRLRDTWLIF
CDR3nt: TGCGCCAGCAGCCCACGCCTCCGGGACACTTGGCTGATCTTC

abundance: .
v_gene: TRBV4-2
d_gene: TRBD1
j_gene: TRBJ1-4
CDR3aa: CASSQDIRGQTNEKLFF
CDR3nt: TGTGCCAGCAGCCAAGATATCAGGGGGCAAACTAATGAAAAACTGTTTTTT

abundance: few
v_gene: TRBV5-1
d_gene: .
j_gene: TRBJ2-5
CDR3aa: CASSQRHAQETQYF
CDR3nt: TGCGCCAGCAGCCAGAGGCACGCACAAGAGACCCAGTACTTC

abundance: .
v_gene: TRBV6-1
d_gene: TRBD2
j_gene: TRBJ2-1
CDR3aa: CASKSGGSYNEQFF
CDR3nt: TGTGCCAGCAAGAGCGGGGGGTCTTACAATGAGCAGTTCTTC

abundance: .
v_gene: TRBV14
d_gene: TRBD2
j_gene: TRBJ2-1
CDR3aa: CASSHGNLADNEQFF
CDR3nt: TGTGCCAGCAGCCACGGTAATCTAGCGGACAATGAGCAGTTCTTC

abundance: .
v_gene: TRBV5-1
d_gene: TRBD1
j_gene: TRBJ1-2
CDR3aa: CASSADRGRTNYGYTF
CDR3nt: TGCGCCAGCAGCGCCGACAGGGGGAGGACTAACTATGGCTACACCTTC

abundance: .
v_gene: TRBV28
d_gene: TRBD2
j_gene: TRBJ2-7
CDR3aa: CASSYPGLGSYEQYF
CDR3nt: TGTGCCAGCAGCTATCCGGGACTAGGATCCTACGAGCAGTACTTC

abundance: .
v_gene: TRBV11-2
d_gene: .
j_gene: TRBJ1-2
CDR3aa: CASSLVLGQNNYGYTF
CDR3nt: TGTGCCAGCAGCTTAGTTTTGGGGCAAAATAACTATGGCTACACCTTC

abundance: few
v_gene: TRBV30
d_gene: TRBD1
j_gene: TRBJ1-1
CDR3aa: CAFWTGGTQAFF
CDR3nt: TGTGCCTTCTGGACAGGGGGCACCCAAGCTTTCTTT

abundance: few
v_gene: TRBV18
d_gene: TRBD1
j_gene: TRBJ1-2
CDR3aa: CASSGRGMAYGYTF
CDR3nt: TGTGCCAGCTCGGGCAGGGGGATGGCCTATGGCTACACCTTC

abundance: few
v_gene: TRBV19
d_gene: .
j_gene: TRBJ2-1
CDR3aa: CASSIAPGVEQFF
CDR3nt: TGTGCCAGTAGTATAGCTCCAGGGGTTGAGCAGTTCTTC

abundance: few
v_gene: TRBV6-4
d_gene: .
j_gene: TRBJ2-2
CDR3aa: CASSAFGGSGELFF
CDR3nt: TGTGCCAGCAGTGCCTTTGGGGGCAGCGGGGAGCTGTTTTTT

abundance: few
v_gene: TRBV4-3
d_gene: TRBD1
j_gene: TRBJ1-2
CDR3aa: CASSQEDRGWSYGYTF
CDR3nt: TGCGCCAGCAGCCAAGAAGACAGGGGTTGGAGCTATGGCTACACCTTC

abundance: .
v_gene: TRBV2
d_gene: TRBD1
j_gene: TRBJ2-2
CDR3aa: CASMRTGFNTGELFF
CDR3nt: TGTGCCAGCATGAGGACAGGGTTTAACACCGGGGAGCTGTTTTTT

abundance: .
v_gene: TRBV6-5
d_gene: TRBD1
j_gene: TRBJ2-7
CDR3aa: CASREDRGTYEQYF
CDR3nt: TGTGCCAGCAGGGAGGACAGGGGCACCTACGAGCAGTACTTC

abundance: .
v_gene: TRBV4-2
d_gene: .
j_gene: TRBJ1-6
CDR3aa: CASSPGGGGYNSPLHF
CDR3nt: TGTGCCAGCAGCCCGGGGGGGGGTGGTTATAATTCACCCCTCCACTTT

abundance: .
v_gene: TRBV4-1
d_gene: TRBD2
j_gene: TRBJ2-5
CDR3aa: CASSQDFQRGGPKETQYF
CDR3nt: TGCGCCAGCAGCCAAGATTTCCAGCGGGGGGGCCCTAAAGAGACCCAGTACTTC

abundance: .
v_gene: TRBV9
d_gene: TRBD2
j_gene: TRBJ2-1
CDR3aa: CASSVDVGLAPNEQFF
CDR3nt: TGTGCCAGCAGCGTAGACGTAGGACTAGCGCCGAATGAGCAGTTCTTC

abundance: .
v_gene: TRBV2
d_gene: .
j_gene: TRBJ2-3
CDR3aa: CASRTGGKTDTQYF
CDR3nt: TGTGCCAGCAGAACCGGGGGAAAGACAGATACGCAGTATTTT

abundance: .
v_gene: TRBV19
d_gene: .
j_gene: TRBJ2-1
CDR3aa: CASSIGGLYNEQFF
CDR3nt: TGTGCCAGTAGTATAGGTGGACTTTACAATGAGCAGTTCTTC

abundance: .
v_gene: TRBV23-1
d_gene: .
j_gene: TRBJ1-3
CDR3aa: CASSLTGENSCSGNTIYF
CDR3nt: TGCGCCAGCAGTCTCACAGGAGAAAACTCCTGCTCTGGAAACACCATATATTTT

abundance: few
v_gene: TRBV6-1
d_gene: TRBD1
j_gene: TRBJ1-4
CDR3aa: CASSAPGQAARGEKLFF
CDR3nt: TGTGCCAGCAGTGCCCCGGGACAGGCGGCTCGGGGTGAAAAACTGTTTTTT

abundance: .
v_gene: TRBV9
d_gene: .
j_gene: TRBJ2-3
CDR3aa: CASSTDRVAADTQYF
CDR3nt: TGTGCCAGCAGCACCGACAGGGTAGCGGCAGATACGCAGTATTTT

abundance: .
v_gene: TRBV6-1
d_gene: .
j_gene: TRBJ2-5
CDR3aa: CASSVAGDETQYF
CDR3nt: TGTGCCAGCAGTGTGGCAGGGGATGAGACCCAGTACTTC

abundance: .
v_gene: TRBV2
d_gene: .
j_gene: TRBJ2-5
CDR3aa: CASSGSAGGAQYF
CDR3nt: TGTGCCAGCAGTGGGTCGGCCGGAGGGGCCCAGTACTTC

abundance: .
v_gene: TRBV6-1
d_gene: .
j_gene: TRBJ2-5
CDR3aa: CASSLRAETQYF
CDR3nt: TGTGCCAGCAGTTTACGTGCGGAGACCCAGTACTTC

abundance: .
v_gene: TRBV7-2
d_gene: .
j_gene: TRBJ1-4
CDR3aa: CASSYNAEKLFF
CDR3nt: TGTGCCAGCAGCTATAACGCGGAAAAACTGTTTTTT

abundance: .
v_gene: TRBV6-6
d_gene: TRBD1
j_gene: TRBJ2-5
CDR3aa: CASSYLGTGRETQYF
CDR3nt: TGTGCCAGCAGTTACCTCGGGACAGGGCGAGAGACCCAGTACTTC

abundance: .
v_gene: TRBV6-5
d_gene: .
j_gene: TRBJ1-1
CDR3aa: CASSTLTGSNTEAFF
CDR3nt: TGTGCCAGCAGTACCCTAACAGGGAGTAACACTGAAGCTTTCTTT

abundance: .
v_gene: TRBV30
d_gene: .
j_gene: TRBJ2-2
CDR3aa: CAWRTLLNTGELFF
CDR3nt: TGTGCCTGGCGTACATTATTGAACACCGGGGAGCTGTTTTTT

abundance: .
v_gene: TRBV9
d_gene: .
j_gene: TRBJ1-3
CDR3aa: CASSVGGATGPPIYF
CDR3nt: TGTGCCAGCAGCGTCGGAGGGGCCACGGGCCCCCCCATATATTTT

abundance: .
v_gene: TRBV4-1
d_gene: .
j_gene: TRBJ2-7
CDR3aa: CASSPLTGLINEQYF
CDR3nt: TGCGCCAGCAGCCCCCTCACAGGTTTGATTAACGAGCAGTACTTC

abundance: .
v_gene: TRBV9
d_gene: TRBD1
j_gene: TRBJ2-2
CDR3aa: CASSVTGVGAGELFF
CDR3nt: TGTGCCAGCAGCGTTACAGGGGTAGGCGCCGGGGAGCTGTTTTTT

abundance: .
v_gene: TRBV6-5
d_gene: TRBD2
j_gene: TRBJ2-1
CDR3aa: CATGPGTSVHEQFF
CDR3nt: TGTGCCACCGGACCCGGGACTAGTGTCCATGAGCAGTTCTTC

abundance: .
v_gene: TRBV19
d_gene: .
j_gene: TRBJ1-6
CDR3aa: CASSTFPDRDNSPLHF
CDR3nt: TGTGCCAGTAGTACCTTTCCTGACAGAGATAATTCACCCCTCCACTTT

abundance: .
v_gene: TRBV4-1
d_gene: TRBD1
j_gene: TRBJ2-3
CDR3aa: CASSQWQGAFADTQYF
CDR3nt: TGCGCCAGCAGCCAATGGCAGGGGGCTTTCGCAGATACGCAGTATTTT

abundance: .
v_gene: TRBV28
d_gene: .
j_gene: TRBJ2-7
CDR3aa: CASSLWQNEQYF
CDR3nt: TGTGCCAGCAGTTTATGGCAGAACGAGCAGTACTTC

abundance: .
v_gene: TRBV11-3
d_gene: .
j_gene: TRBJ1-2
CDR3aa: CASSRDTSTYGYTF
CDR3nt: TGTGCCAGCAGCCGGGACACCTCGACGTATGGCTACACCTTC

abundance: .
v_gene: TRBV7-9
d_gene: TRBD2
j_gene: TRBJ2-7
CDR3aa: CASWGEREGSYEQYF
CDR3nt: TGTGCCAGCTGGGGAGAGCGGGAGGGGTCCTACGAGCAGTACTTC

abundance: once
v_gene: TRBV6-1
d_gene: TRBD1
j_gene: TRBJ1-6
CDR3aa: CASSASTGINSPLHF
CDR3nt: TGTGCCAGCAGTGCGTCGACAGGGATTAATTCACCCCTCCACTTT

abundance: .
v_gene: TRBV30
d_gene: TRBD1
j_gene: TRBJ2-5
CDR3aa: CAWRLRGQGAETQYF
CDR3nt: TGTGCCTGGAGGCTGAGGGGACAGGGGGCGGAGACCCAGTACTTC